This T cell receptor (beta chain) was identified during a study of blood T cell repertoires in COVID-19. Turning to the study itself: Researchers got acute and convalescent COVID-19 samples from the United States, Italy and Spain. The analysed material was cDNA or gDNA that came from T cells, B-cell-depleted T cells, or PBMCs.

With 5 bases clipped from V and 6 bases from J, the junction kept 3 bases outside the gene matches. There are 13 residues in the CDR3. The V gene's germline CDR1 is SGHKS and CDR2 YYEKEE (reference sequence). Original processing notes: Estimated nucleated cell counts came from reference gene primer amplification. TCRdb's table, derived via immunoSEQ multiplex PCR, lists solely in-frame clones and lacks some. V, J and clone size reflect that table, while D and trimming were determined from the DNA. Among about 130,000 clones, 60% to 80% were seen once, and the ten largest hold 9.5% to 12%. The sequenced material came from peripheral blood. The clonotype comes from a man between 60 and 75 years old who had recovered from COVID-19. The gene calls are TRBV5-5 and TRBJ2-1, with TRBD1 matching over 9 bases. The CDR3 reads CASRKDRGNEQFF. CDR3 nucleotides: TGTGCCAGCAGAAAGGACAGGGGCAATGAGCAGTTCTTC.